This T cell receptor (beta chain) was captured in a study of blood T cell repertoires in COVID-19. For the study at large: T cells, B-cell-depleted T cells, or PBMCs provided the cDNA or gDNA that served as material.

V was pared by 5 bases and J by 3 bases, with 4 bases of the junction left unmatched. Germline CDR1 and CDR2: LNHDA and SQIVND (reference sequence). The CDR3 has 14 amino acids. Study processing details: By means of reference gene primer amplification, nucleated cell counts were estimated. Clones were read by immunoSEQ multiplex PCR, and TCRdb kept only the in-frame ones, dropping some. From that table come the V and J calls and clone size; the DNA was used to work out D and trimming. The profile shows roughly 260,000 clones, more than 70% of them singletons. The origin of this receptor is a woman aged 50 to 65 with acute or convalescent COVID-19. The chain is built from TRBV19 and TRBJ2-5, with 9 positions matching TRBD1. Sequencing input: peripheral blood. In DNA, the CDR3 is TGTGCCAGTAGTCCACGGACAGGGGAAGAGACCCAGTACTTC. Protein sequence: CASSPRTGEETQYF.